This T cell receptor (beta chain) is from a study of shared clonotypes between healthy human individuals. Germline-derived CDR1 and CDR2 are SGHNT and YYREEE (reference sequence). The CDR3 has 15 residues. V gave up 0 bases and J gave up 0 bases, with 9 bases separating them. Sequencing used immunoSEQ multiplex PCR; TCRdb keeps in-frame clones, though not all of them. The profile shows approximately 340,000 clones, approximately 74% of them singletons. Remarks on this clone: Its cognate antigen is unknown.

General study findings and limits: Clonotype sharing across a few donors was observed for around 5% of naive CD4 clonotypes.

The clonotype originates from a man between 25 and 39 years old in good health. The sequencing input was memory CD4+ T cells sorted from blood. Subset defined: CD45RA-negative fraction. The chain uses TRBV5-4 and TRBJ1-1; no reliable D call. Written as DNA, the CDR3 is TGTGCCAGCAGCTTGGGTACGGATGTGAACACTGAAGCTTTCTTT. Translated: CASSLGTDVNTEAFF.